The 10 T cell receptor beta chains listed next were all sequenced from one sample in a study of shared T cell receptors in the human thymus. The table came from immunoSEQ multiplex PCR; TCRdb's copy has only in-frame clones and leaves some out. This table holds 720,000 or so clones, approximately 85% found once. Another study also made use of these data, one on human thymus T cells.

The specimen sequenced was thymocytes. These receptors originate from a girl in the first two years of life with a congenital heart defect.

The gene calls are TRBV10-3 and TRBJ2-5, with TRBD2 matching over 7 bases. Per the germline V gene, CDR1 is ENHRY and CDR2 is SYGVKD. J was trimmed by 1 base and V by 0 bases; bases with no gene match: 5. The CDR3 runs 16 residues. The CDR3: CAISESVSGVQETQYF. The DNA for the CDR3 is TGTGCCATCAGTGAGTCGGTGAGCGGGGTCCAAGAGACCCAGTACTTC.

This chain links TRBV11-2 with TRBJ1-1; D might be TRBD1 (5 bases). This CDR3 is built from 16 residues. The germline gives CDR1 SGHAT, CDR2 FQNNGV. Trimming shortened V by 8 bases and J by 5 bases, and 24 bases separated the two germline ends. The CDR3 DNA reads as TGTGCCAGCTCATTATCCGGGGGAAGGGTATGGACTGAAGCTTTCTTT. Protein sequence: CASSLSGGRVWTEAFF.

The chain couples TRBV7-2 to TRBJ2-1, with 9 bases lining up with TRBD2. This CDR3 comprises 15 residues. J lost 1 base, V lost 8 bases, and 6 bases had no gene match. Germline values: CDR1 SGHTA, CDR2 FQGNSA. The CDR3 DNA reads TGTGCCAGCGTCTCTAGCGGGGCTTCCTACAATGAGCAGTTCTTC. Translating it yields CASVSSGASYNEQFF.

Turning to this clone: The germline gene is not matched at one end of the junction; a read error may be the cause. The chain joins TRBV13 to TRBJ1-2; D may be TRBD1 (5 bases). CDR1 and CDR2 from the germline V gene are PRHDT and FYEKMQ (reference sequence). The CDR3 extends over 16 amino acids. CDR3 in amino acids: CASSLQHRPENSGYTF. CDR3 coding DNA: TGTGCCAGCAGCCTTCAGCACAGGCCGGAAAACTCTGGCTACACCTTC.

The rearrangement uses TRBV6-1 and TRBJ2-7; 10 positions match TRBD1. The V gene end was trimmed by 3 bases and the J gene end by 2 bases; junction bases not matched to a gene: 1. This CDR3 spans 14 amino acids. Looked up from germline, CDR1 is MNHNS and CDR2 is SASEGT. The CDR3 nucleotides read TGTGCCAGCAGTGACGGGACAGGGGCCTACGAGCAGTACTTC. Protein: CASSDGTGAYEQYF.

The genes are TRBV21-1 and TRBJ1-1; the table gives TRBD1 as D, unverified against the DNA. TRBV21-1 constitutes a pseudogene. The CDR3 spans 18 residues. The CDR3 nucleotides are TGTGCCAGCAGCATCAGGCCTCGGCGTAAAGGATTAAACACTGAAGCTTTCTTT. This translates into CASSIRPRRKGLNTEAFF.

This clone occurred once. This sequence joins TRBV16 and TRBJ2-7, with 9 bases that match TRBD1. The germline gives CDR1 KGHSY, CDR2 FQNENV. The CDR3 has 21 amino acids. V lost 5 bases to trimming and J lost 0 bases; unmatched junction nucleotides: 23. CDR3 in DNA: TGTGCCAGCAGCACCATCGACCGGGACAGGGCTTCGGAGGCCTTCTCCTACGAGCAGTACTTC. This translates into CASSTIDRDRASEAFSYEQYF.

This chain uses TRBV5-1 with TRBJ2-7; D unresolved. The CDR3 length is 12 residues. Trimming took 5 bases from V and 2 from J, leaving 8 bases between them. The germline V gene has CDR1 SGHRS and CDR2 YFSETQ. CDR3 residues: CASREQTYEQYF. CDR3 bases: TGCGCCAGCAGGGAACAGACCTACGAGCAGTACTTC.

The chain combines TRBV5-1 with TRBJ2-4, with 7 bases matching TRBD1. V lost 0 bases to trimming and J lost 0 bases; unmatched junction nucleotides: 3. Germline CDR1 and CDR2: SGHRS and YFSETQ. The CDR3 sequence is 16 residues long. CDR3 DNA sequence: TGCGCCAGCAGCTTGGGGGACAGCATAGCCAAAAACATTCAGTACTTC. This sequence encodes CASSLGDSIAKNIQYF.

The chain has TRBV6-1 and TRBJ1-2; tentative D call: TRBD1 (6 bases). V dropped 4 bases and J dropped 6 bases, with 18 bases sitting between them. The CDR3 spans 15 residues. Germline values: CDR1 MNHNS, CDR2 SASEGT. CDR3 bases: TGTGCCAGCAGTGCCTGGGACACACAAAAGAATGGCTACACCTTC. Its protein product is CASSAWDTQKNGYTF.